These 20 T cell receptor beta chains came from one sample sequenced in a study of blood T cells in healthy people across ages. With a J-beta primer mix and a sample-barcoded 5' primer, a second PCR ran about 7 to 11 cycles. MiXCR, applied by TCRdb to the 5' RACE reads, yields one record per CDR3 protein. The sample has roughly 700,000 distinct CDR3 sequences; 32% are singletons. The specimen was blood. Receptors originate from a woman aged 80 or over in good health.

This clonotype has only a few counts. A read error may explain this, as a much larger clone is one base away. The V and J genes are TRBV28 and TRBJ2-6, with D possibly called TRBD1 or TRBD2 (5 bases each). V lost 2 bases, J lost 0 bases, and 11 bases lay in between. Germline V gives CDR1 MDHEN, CDR2 SYDVKM. CDR3 length: 17 residues. This CDR3 is CASSLGTAPSGANVLTF. CDR3 DNA: TGTGCCAGCAGTTTAGGGACGGCACCCTCTGGGGCCAACGTCCTGACTTTC.

This clonotype was counted ten times or more. The rearrangement joins TRBV7-2 to TRBJ2-3, with 8 bases lining up with TRBD2. The CDR3 is made up of 15 amino acids. CDR1 and CDR2 from the germline V gene are SGHTA and FQGNSA. J was trimmed by 6 bases and V by 2 bases; bases with no gene match: 7. The CDR3, as DNA: TGTGCCAGCAGCTTAAGCGGGGGTTCTAGGGATACGCAGTATTTT. Its translation is CASSLSGGSRDTQYF.

About this clonotype: This clone may be a read error of a much larger clone one base away. The rearrangement joins TRBV29-1 to TRBJ1-4; D gene unclear. This CDR3 comprises 12 residues. Looked up from germline, CDR1 is SQVTM and CDR2 is ANQGSEA. CDR3 coding DNA: TGCAGCGTTGGGAGTATAGGTGAAAAACGGTTTTTT. Its protein is CSVGSIGEKRFF.

This rearrangement joins TRBV5-1 to TRBJ1-4; 8 bases are a match to TRBD1. V dropped 2 bases and J dropped 8; count of bases not matched to a gene: 11. The CDR3 loop spans 16 amino acids. CDR1 and CDR2 (germline): SGHRS, YFSETQ. CDR3 DNA: TGCGCCAGCAGCTTAGAACCGACAGGGGCGACGGAAAAACTGTTTTTT. It yields the protein CASSLEPTGATEKLFF.

This clonotype was observed a few times. Being one base from a much bigger clone, this may be a read error. The V and J genes are TRBV5-1 and TRBJ2-7; 15 bases align to TRBD2. From germline, CDR1 is SGHRS and CDR2 YFSETQ. The CDR3 is 17 residues long. Losses at the gene ends were 1 base for V and 7 bases for J; bases not matched to a gene: 9. The CDR3 DNA sequence: TGCGCCAGCAGCTTGCGGACTAGCGGGGGGGCGACCCAGGAGCAGTACTTC. It is translated as CASSLRTSGGATQEQYF. The variable domain in full, completed from reference TRBV5-1 and TRBJ2-7, reads KAGVTQTPRYLIKTRGQQVTLSCSPISGHRSVSWYQQTPGQGLQFLFEYFSETQRNKGNFPGRFSGRQFSNSRSEMNVSTLELGDSALYLCASSLRTSGGATQEQYFGPGTRLTVT.

Notes on this clonotype: An end of the junction differs from the germline gene, which may be a read error. The chain carries TRBV7-2 and TRBJ2-3; 8 bases are shared with TRBD1. There are 16 residues in the CDR3. Germline V gene lookup returns CDR1 SGHTA and CDR2 FQGNSA. The CDR3, as DNA: TGTGCCAGCAGCCGGGCGGCAACCAGGGGGCCAGATGCGCAGTATTTT. This gives the protein CASSRAATRGPDAQYF.

Many counts were recorded for this clonotype. The chain is built from TRBV6-2 or TRBV6-3 and TRBJ1-5, with D hard to call. The germline V gene encodes CDR1 MNHEY and CDR2 SVGEGT. Trimming pared 2 bases from V and 11 bases from J, leaving 13 bases between. This CDR3 region has 13 residues. The CDR3 nucleotides read TGTGCCAGCAGTTACGGTCTTCCGGGGACCCAGCATTTT. It specifies CASSYGLPGTQHF.

This clonotype was recorded a few times. This rearrangement joins TRBV6-1 to TRBJ1-1, with 7 bases identical to TRBD1. The CDR3 contains 13 residues. With V trimmed by 9 bases and J by 4 bases, 8 bases remained unmatched. The germline V gene encodes CDR1 MNHNS and CDR2 SASEGT. The CDR3 DNA reads as TGTGCCAGTAAATATTCAGGGGGCACTGAAGCTTTCTTT. Amino acids: CASKYSGGTEAFF.

The chain uses TRBV20-1 and TRBJ1-6; 9 bases fit TRBD1. The V gene end was trimmed by 3 bases and the J gene end by 7 bases; junction bases not matched to a gene: 7. Per the germline V gene, CDR1 is DFQATT and CDR2 is SNEGSKA (reference sequence). This CDR3 contains 15 residues. This CDR3 reads CSARRQGEWNSPLHF. The CDR3 coding sequence is TGCAGTGCTAGGAGACAGGGGGAGTGGAATTCACCCCTCCACTTT.

A note on this clonotype: Just one base apart from a much larger clone, this may be a read error. The chain employs TRBV20-1 and TRBJ2-5; TRBD1 matches 8 bases. V was clipped by 5 bases and J by 11 bases; unmatched bases: 16. The CDR3 is made up of 14 amino acids. Germline V gene data show CDR1 as DFQATT and CDR2 as SNEGSKA (reference sequence). This CDR3 is CSAPGTGRNRGQYF. The CDR3 DNA reads as TGCAGTGCTCCTGGGACAGGCCGGAATCGTGGGCAGTACTTC.

As regards this clonotype: A read error is possible here, since a much larger clone lies one base away. The CDR3 bases are TGTGCCAGCAGTTACTTGTCAGGCCTCAGAACAGATACGCAGTATTTT. This encodes CASSYLSGLRTDTQYF. The rearrangement joins TRBV6-5 to TRBJ2-3; D remains ambiguous. The CDR3 is 16 amino acids. Germline V gives CDR1 MNHEY, CDR2 SVGAGI. V lost 1 base and J 3 bases, leaving 14 bases between the germline ends.

Ten or more counts support this clonotype. The chain's CDR3 is CSARGLNYGYTF. The CDR3 DNA follows: TGCAGTGCTAGGGGACTGAACTATGGCTACACCTTC. This chain joins TRBV20-1 and TRBJ1-2; TRBD1 is a possible D gene (5 bases). The length of the CDR3 is 12 residues. The germline V and J ends were trimmed by 3 bases and 2 bases, with 7 bases remaining between them. Germline CDR1 and CDR2: DFQATT and SNEGSKA (reference sequence).

Remarks on this clonotype: This sequence may be a read error, since a much larger clone differs from it by one base. This chain joins TRBV6-2 or TRBV6-3 and TRBJ2-1, with D hard to call. Per the germline V gene, CDR1 is MNHEY and CDR2 is SVGEGT. The CDR3 spans 17 residues. CDR3 nucleotide sequence: TGTGTCAGCAGTTACTCTAATTCCCTAATTACCTACAATGAGCAGTTCTTC. It codes for CVSSYSNSLITYNEQFF.

This clonotype has a handful of counts. One base away lies a much larger clone, so this may be a sequencing read error. V gene TRBV7-2 combines with J gene TRBJ2-7; the match to TRBD2 covers 8 bases. V was clipped by 3 bases and J by 7 bases; unmatched bases: 11. Looked up from germline, CDR1 is SGHTA and CDR2 is FQGNSA. There are 15 residues in the CDR3. The CDR3 DNA is TGTGCCAGCAGCTTGCGGGGGGCCGATTCCAATGAGCAGTACTTC. Amino acid sequence: CASSLRGADSNEQYF. Together with reference TRBV7-2 and TRBJ2-7, the CDR3 gives the full variable domain: GAGVSQSPSNKVTEKGKDVELRCDPISGHTALYWYRQSLGQGLEFLIYFQGNSAPDKSGLPSDRFSAERTGGSVSTLTIQRTQQEDSAVYLCASSLRGADSNEQYFGPGTRLTVT.

This rearrangement joins TRBV20-1 to TRBJ2-6; D uncertain. Germline V CDR1 and CDR2: DFQATT, SNEGSKA (reference sequence). The CDR3 sequence is 16 residues long. V gave up 0 bases and J gave up 2 bases, with 11 bases separating them. Here the CDR3 DNA reads TGCAGTGCTAGAGATACCCGAAGTGCTGGGGCCAACGTCCTGACTTTC. It encodes CSARDTRSAGANVLTF.

This clonotype was detected ten times or more. The CDR3 coding sequence is TGTGCCAGCAGTTTCGTCTCCCCCTACGAGCAGTACTTC. It codes for CASSFVSPYEQYF. The genes are TRBV12-3 or TRBV12-4 and TRBJ2-7, with unresolved D. This CDR3 spans 13 amino acids. V was trimmed by 3 bases and J by 2 bases, leaving 8 bases between them.

This clonotype showed up many times. The V call is TRBV27, the J call TRBJ1-2; D unclear. V gave up 7 bases and J gave up 3 bases, with 18 bases separating them. The CDR3 extends over 15 amino acids. Germline values: CDR1 MNHEY, CDR2 SMNVEV (reference sequence). This chain's CDR3 is CASTRLGSSYYGYTF. In nucleotides, the CDR3 is TGTGCCAGCACCCGGTTGGGGTCGAGCTACTATGGCTACACCTTC.

Notes on this clonotype: Given a much more abundant clone one base away, this may be a read error. The rearrangement uses TRBV11-2 and TRBJ2-5; the D gene is possibly TRBD2 (5 bases). Germline CDR1 and CDR2: SGHAT and FQNNGV. V was shortened by 4 bases and J by 2 bases, with 17 bases between the two germline ends. The CDR3 has 16 amino acids. The CDR3 DNA follows: TGTGCCAGCAGCTGGAAAGTACGGGGAAGACAAGAGACCCAGTACTTC. It is translated as CASSWKVRGRQETQYF. Variable domain in full (rest from reference TRBV11-2 and TRBJ2-5): EAGVAQSPRYKIIEKRQSVAFWCNPISGHATLYWYQQILGQGPKLLIQFQNNGVVDDSQLPKDRFSAERLKGVDSTLKIQPAKLEDSAVYLCASSWKVRGRQETQYFGPGTRLLVL.

This clonotype was found many times. V gene TRBV6-5 combines with J gene TRBJ2-7; a weak D match, TRBD1 (5 bases). The CDR3 covers 13 residues. Germline V gives CDR1 MNHEY, CDR2 SVGAGI. Trimming cost V 6 bases and J 0 bases, with 9 bases left between them. This chain's CDR3 is CASRRQSSYEQYF. The CDR3 DNA reads as TGTGCCAGCAGGAGACAGAGCTCCTACGAGCAGTACTTC.

CDR3 region: CASTDRVYGETQYF. DNA of the CDR3: TGTGCCAGCACCGACAGGGTATACGGGGAGACCCAGTACTTC. This chain joins TRBV3-1 and TRBJ2-5; 7 bases line up with TRBD1. The CDR3 length is 14 residues. V lost 7 bases, J lost 5 bases, and 10 bases stayed unmatched. Germline V gives CDR1 LGHDT, CDR2 YNNKEL (reference sequence).